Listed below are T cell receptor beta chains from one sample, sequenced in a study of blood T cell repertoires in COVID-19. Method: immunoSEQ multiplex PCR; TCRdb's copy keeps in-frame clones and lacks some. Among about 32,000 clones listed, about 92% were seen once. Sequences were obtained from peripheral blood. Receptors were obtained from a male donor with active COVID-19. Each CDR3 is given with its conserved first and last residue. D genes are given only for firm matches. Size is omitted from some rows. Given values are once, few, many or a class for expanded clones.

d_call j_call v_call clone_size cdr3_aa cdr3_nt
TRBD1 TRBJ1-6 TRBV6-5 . CASRDRRNAPLHF TGTGCCAGCCGGGACAGGCGTAATGCACCCCTCCACTTT
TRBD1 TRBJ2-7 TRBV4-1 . CASSLRDRGFGEQYF TGCGCCAGCAGCCTCCGGGACAGGGGTTTCGGCGAGCAGTACTTC
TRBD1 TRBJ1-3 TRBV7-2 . CASSLGTGGNTIYF TGTGCCAGCAGCTTAGGGACAGGGGGCAACACCATATATTTT
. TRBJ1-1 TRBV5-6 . CASSLLHNYDTEAFF TGTGCCAGCAGCTTGCTACACAACTATGACACTGAAGCTTTCTTT
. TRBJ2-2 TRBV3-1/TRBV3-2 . CASSPLAENTGELFF TGTGCCAGCAGCCCTCTCGCGGAGAACACCGGGGAGCTGTTTTTT
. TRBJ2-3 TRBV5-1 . CASSFGVDTQYF TGCGCCAGCAGCTTCGGGGTGGATACGCAGTATTTT
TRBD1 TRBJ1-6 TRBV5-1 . CASRDRTGSPLHF TGCGCCAGCAGGGACAGGACTGGTTCACCCCTCCACTTT
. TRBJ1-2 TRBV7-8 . CASSLDWQGAGYTF TGTGCCAGCAGCTTAGACTGGCAGGGCGCTGGCTACACCTTC
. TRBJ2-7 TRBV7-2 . CASSLGRGGYEQYF TGTGCCAGCAGCTTAGGGCGGGGAGGCTACGAGCAGTACTTC
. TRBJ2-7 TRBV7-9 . CASSPGDGGAGEQYF TGTGCCAGCTCCCCGGGGGACGGAGGTGCGGGGGAGCAGTACTTC
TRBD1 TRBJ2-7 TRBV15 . CATSNDRGLYEQYF TGTGCCACCAGCAACGACAGGGGGCTGTACGAGCAGTACTTC
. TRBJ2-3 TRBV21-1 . CASSKVGLAGRLDTQYF TGTGCCAGCAGCAAGGTCGGCCTAGCGGGGAGATTAGATACGCAGTATTTT
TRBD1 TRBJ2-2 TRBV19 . CASTSPPGQGVTNTGELFF TGTGCCAGTACCTCCCCCCCAGGGCAGGGGGTTACGAACACCGGGGAGCTGTTTTTT
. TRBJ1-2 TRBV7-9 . CASGFYRVDYGYTF TGTGCCAGCGGGTTTTACAGGGTCGACTATGGCTACACCTTC
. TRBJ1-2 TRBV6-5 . CASRGLRDYGYTF TGTGCCAGCAGGGGACTCAGGGATTATGGCTACACCTTC
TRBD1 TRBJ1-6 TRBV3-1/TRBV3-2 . CASSDRAEGSPLHF TGTGCCAGCAGCGACAGGGCGGAAGGTTCACCCCTCCACTTT
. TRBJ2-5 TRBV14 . CASSQDWMGPPQETQYF TGTGCCAGCAGCCAAGATTGGATGGGGCCGCCTCAAGAGACCCAGTACTTC
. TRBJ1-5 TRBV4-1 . CASSQDPSRSSNQPQHF TGCGCCAGCAGCCAAGATCCTTCCAGGTCTAGCAATCAGCCCCAGCATTTT
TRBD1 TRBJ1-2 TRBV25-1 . CASSEPGTGIYGYTF TGTGCCAGCAGTGAACCCGGGACAGGGATTTATGGCTACACCTTC
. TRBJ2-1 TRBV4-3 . CASSQDERGLIYNEQFF TGCGCCAGCAGCCAAGATGAACGGGGACTTATTTACAATGAGCAGTTCTTC
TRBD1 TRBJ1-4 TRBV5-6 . CASSSGQGALSNEKLFF TGTGCCAGCAGCTCCGGACAGGGGGCTTTATCTAATGAAAAACTGTTTTTT
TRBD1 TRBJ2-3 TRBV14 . CASSQAGTGDTQYF TGTGCCAGCAGCCAAGCCGGGACAGGGGATACGCAGTATTTT
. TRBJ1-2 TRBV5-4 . CASSPDKNYGYTF TGTGCCAGCAGTCCCGACAAGAACTATGGCTACACCTTC
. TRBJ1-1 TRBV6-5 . CASSYSAGVNTEAFF TGTGCCAGCAGTTACTCCGCAGGGGTGAACACTGAAGCTTTCTTT
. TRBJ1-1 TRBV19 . CASSKASGGTEAFF TGTGCCAGTAGTAAGGCCTCCGGGGGCACTGAAGCTTTCTTT
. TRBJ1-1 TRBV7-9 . CASSAGGNTEAFF TGTGCCAGCAGCGCCGGGGGGAACACTGAAGCTTTCTTT
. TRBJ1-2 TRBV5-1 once CASSLQADSYGYTF TGCGCCAGCAGCTTACAGGCAGACAGCTATGGCTACACCTTC
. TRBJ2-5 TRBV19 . CASSIGGLFQETQYF TGTGCCAGTAGTATCGGCGGACTCTTTCAAGAGACCCAGTACTTC
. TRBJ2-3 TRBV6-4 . CASPGPTTDTQYF TGTGCCAGCCCAGGGCCGACAACAGATACGCAGTATTTT
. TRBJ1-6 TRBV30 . CAWSVGGASPLHF TGTGCCTGGAGTGTGGGGGGGGCTTCACCCCTCCACTTT
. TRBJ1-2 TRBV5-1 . CASSGPGTRRGNYGYTF TGCGCCAGCAGCGGTCCCGGGACTCGGAGAGGGAACTATGGCTACACCTTC
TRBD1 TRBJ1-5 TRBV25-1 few CASRGQGNQPQHF TGTGCCAGCCGGGGACAGGGCAATCAGCCCCAGCATTTT
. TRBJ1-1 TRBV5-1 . CASSGSGVLNTEAFF TGCGCCAGCAGCGGTTCAGGGGTACTGAACACTGAAGCTTTCTTT
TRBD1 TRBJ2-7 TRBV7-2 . CASRPLGQGSEQYF TGTGCCAGCAGGCCCTTGGGACAGGGCAGCGAGCAGTACTTC
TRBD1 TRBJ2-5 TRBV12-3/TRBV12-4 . CASSLGQGQSQYF TGTGCCAGCAGTTTGGGACAGGGCCAGTCCCAGTACTTC
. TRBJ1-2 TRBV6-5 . CASSYLQNYGYTF TGTGCCAGCAGTTACTTGCAGAACTATGGCTACACCTTC
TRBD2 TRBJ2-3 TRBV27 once CAGRTSGTDTQYF TGTGCCGGTCGGACTAGCGGAACAGATACGCAGTATTTT
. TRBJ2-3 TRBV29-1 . CSVDAWARPRGTDTQYF TGCAGCGTCGACGCCTGGGCCAGACCGAGGGGCACAGATACGCAGTATTTT
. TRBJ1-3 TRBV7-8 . CASSPTGNTIYF TGTGCCAGCAGCCCCACTGGAAACACCATATATTTT
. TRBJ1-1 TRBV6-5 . CASSRGGMTEAFF TGTGCCAGCTCCCGGGGAGGGATGACTGAAGCTTTCTTT
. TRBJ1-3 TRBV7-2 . CASSLIGNTIYF TGTGCCAGCAGCTTAATAGGAAACACCATATATTTT
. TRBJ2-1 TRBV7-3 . CASSLSQGPYNEQFF TGTGCCAGCAGCTTATCCCAGGGGCCCTACAATGAGCAGTTCTTC
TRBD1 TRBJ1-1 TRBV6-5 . CASSSGQGALGTEAFF TGTGCCAGCAGTTCGGGACAGGGGGCATTGGGAACTGAAGCTTTCTTT
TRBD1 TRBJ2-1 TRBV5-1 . CASSLVGTGVYEQFF TGCGCCAGCAGCTTGGTTGGGACAGGGGTTTATGAGCAGTTCTTC
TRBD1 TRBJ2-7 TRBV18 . CASSPLPGQGALEQYF TGTGCCAGCTCACCTCTTCCGGGACAGGGGGCGTTAGAGCAGTACTTC
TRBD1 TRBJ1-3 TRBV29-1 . CSAGGQGGNTIYF TGCAGCGCCGGGGGACAGGGTGGAAACACCATATATTTT
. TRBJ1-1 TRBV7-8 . CASSLEGRLNTEAFF TGTGCCAGCAGCTTAGAGGGGCGTCTGAACACTGAAGCTTTCTTT
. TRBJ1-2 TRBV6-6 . CASSRRGGGLDDNYGYTF TGTGCCAGCAGTCGACGAGGCGGGGGCCTAGATGATAACTATGGCTACACCTTC
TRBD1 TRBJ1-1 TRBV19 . CASSVLTGANTEAFF TGTGCCAGTAGTGTATTGACAGGGGCGAACACTGAAGCTTTCTTT
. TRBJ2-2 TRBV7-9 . CASIPQGKGGTGELFF TGTGCCAGCATCCCTCAGGGGAAAGGGGGCACCGGGGAGCTGTTTTTT
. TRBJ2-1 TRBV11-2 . CASSFTGDTYNEQFF TGTGCCAGCAGCTTTACCGGGGACACCTACAATGAGCAGTTCTTC
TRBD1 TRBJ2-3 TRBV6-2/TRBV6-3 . CASGRRLQGADTDTQYF TGTGCCAGCGGCCGACGATTACAGGGGGCTGACACAGATACGCAGTATTTT
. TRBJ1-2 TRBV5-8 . CASSLSRGTLYGYTF TGTGCCAGCAGCTTGTCAAGGGGCACTCTCTATGGCTACACCTTC
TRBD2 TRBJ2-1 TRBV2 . CASSDRLAGEDEQFF TGTGCCAGCAGCGACAGACTAGCGGGGGAGGATGAGCAGTTCTTC
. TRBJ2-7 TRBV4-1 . CASSQDGGAYSCEQYF TGCGCCAGCAGCCAAGATGGTGGGGCTTACTCCTGCGAGCAGTACTTC
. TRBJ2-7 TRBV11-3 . CASSRDFRYEQYF TGTGCCAGCAGTCGGGACTTTCGCTACGAGCAGTACTTC
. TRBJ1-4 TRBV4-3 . CASSQQTDYGREKLFF TGCGCCAGCAGCCAACAGACAGATTATGGGAGGGAAAAACTGTTTTTT
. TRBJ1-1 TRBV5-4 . CASSYITQGSEAFF TGTGCCAGCAGCTACATAACACAGGGATCTGAAGCTTTCTTT
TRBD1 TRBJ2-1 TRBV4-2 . CASSQPGTGGNEQFF TGTGCCAGCAGCCAACCAGGGACAGGGGGGAATGAGCAGTTCTTC
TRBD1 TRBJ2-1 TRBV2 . CASSRDRDEQFF TGTGCCAGCAGCCGAGACAGGGACGAGCAGTTCTTC